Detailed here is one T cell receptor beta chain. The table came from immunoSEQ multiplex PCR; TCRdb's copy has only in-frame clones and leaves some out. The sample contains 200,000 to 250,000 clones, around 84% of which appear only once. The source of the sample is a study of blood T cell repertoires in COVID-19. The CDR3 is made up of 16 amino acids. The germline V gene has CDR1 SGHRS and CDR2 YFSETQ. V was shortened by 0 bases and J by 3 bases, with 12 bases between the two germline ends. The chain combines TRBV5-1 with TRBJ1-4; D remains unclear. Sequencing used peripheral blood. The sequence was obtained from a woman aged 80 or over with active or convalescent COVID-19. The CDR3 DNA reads TGCGCCAGCAGCTTGGGACGGTCTGCGGCTAATGAAAAACTGTTTTTT. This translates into CASSLGRSAANEKLFF.